The 2 T cell receptor beta chains listed next were all sequenced from one sample in a study of blood T cell repertoires in COVID-19. Assay: immunoSEQ multiplex PCR; the TCRdb copy retains only in-frame clones and omits some. The repertoire consists of 250,000 to 300,000 clones, with around 87% occurring once and the leading ten covering approximately 1.4%. The sequenced sample consisted of peripheral blood. Receptors were obtained from a woman between 35 and 50 years old who had recovered from COVID-19.

The genes are TRBV2 and TRBJ2-7, with TRBD1 matching over 9 bases. Trimming at V came to 3 bases and at J to 1 base, leaving 4 bases not matched to a gene. The CDR3 is 15 amino acids. Germline V gives CDR1 SNHLY, CDR2 FYNNEI. This chain's CDR3 is CASSEPGTGSYEQYF. The CDR3 nucleotides read TGTGCCAGCAGTGAGCCCGGGACAGGGTCCTACGAGCAGTACTTC.

This clone was seen once. This chain joins TRBV5-1 and TRBJ2-3; unclear D gene. V was trimmed by 2 bases and J by 2 bases, leaving 9 bases between them. Germline V gene sequence: CDR1 SGHRS, CDR2 YFSETQ. The CDR3 totals 14 residues. CDR3: CASSLSSFTDTQYF. CDR3 DNA sequence: TGCGCCAGCAGCTTATCTAGTTTCACAGATACGCAGTATTTT.